The 15 T cell receptor beta chains below come from one sample, sequenced in a study of blood T cell repertoires in COVID-19. Data came from immunoSEQ multiplex PCR; TCRdb stores just in-frame clones and leaves some out. The sample includes 70,000 or so clones, 86% of them seen just once. The sequenced sample was peripheral blood. The source of these receptors is a man between 65 and 80 years old with active COVID-19.

The rearrangement joins TRBV9 to TRBJ2-7; D gene uncertain. This CDR3 region has 14 residues. Looked up from germline, CDR1 is SGDLS and CDR2 is YYNGEE. The V end lost 0 bases, the J end lost 1 base, and 8 bases lay between the germline ends. CDR3: CASSVGLGSYEQYF. Here the CDR3 DNA reads TGTGCCAGCAGCGTAGGGCTAGGTTCCTACGAGCAGTACTTC. Full variable domain (missing parts from reference TRBV9 and TRBJ2-7): DSGVTQTPKHLITATGQRVTLRCSPRSGDLSVYWYQQSLDQGLQFLIQYYNGEERAKGNILERFSAQQFPDLHSELNLSSLELGDSALYFCASSVGLGSYEQYFGPGTRLTVT.

Only a few counts were recorded for this clone. The chain links TRBV5-8 to TRBJ2-1, with 10 bases identical to TRBD2. CDR1 SGHTS and CDR2 YDEGEE come from the germline V gene. The CDR3 runs 19 residues. The ends lost 1 base at V and 4 bases at J; junction bases unmatched: 14. The CDR3 region has the DNA TGTGCCAGCAGCTTGCTGGGTCTAGCGGGAGTCGTGGGGTACAATGAGCAGTTCTTC. Translated, it gives CASSLLGLAGVVGYNEQFF.

This sequence joins TRBV7-2 and TRBJ1-2; 8 bases line up with TRBD1. The V gene end was trimmed by 5 bases and the J gene end by 4 bases; junction bases not matched to a gene: 9. Looked up from germline, CDR1 is SGHTA and CDR2 is FQGNSA. CDR3 size: 15 residues. CDR3 bases: TGTGCCAGCAGCCCCGCGGGGCAGGGGGCCTATGGCTACACCTTC. Translating gives CASSPAGQGAYGYTF.

This rearrangement joins TRBV6-5 to TRBJ2-7; D may be TRBD1 (5 bases). V was shortened by 2 bases and J by 0 bases, with 14 bases between the two germline ends. Germline values: CDR1 MNHEY, CDR2 SVGAGI. CDR3 size: 16 residues. CDR3 sequence (DNA): TGTGCCAGCAGTTACGGGGCCCGGCAGGGCTCCTACGAGCAGTACTTC. Translating gives CASSYGARQGSYEQYF.

The CDR3 here is CASSPLAGGSSYEQYF. The CDR3 DNA is TGTGCCAGCAGCCCCTTAGCGGGGGGGAGCTCCTACGAGCAGTACTTC. The gene calls are TRBV9 and TRBJ2-7; 11 bases fit TRBD2. This CDR3 has 16 amino acids. Germline values: CDR1 SGDLS, CDR2 YYNGEE. Unmatched junction bases numbered 6, after V lost 4 bases and J lost 0 bases.

The V call is TRBV18, the J call TRBJ1-5; a possible D gene is TRBD1 (5 bases). The CDR3 consists of 13 residues. CDR1 is KGHSH and CDR2 is LQKENI in the germline V gene. With 2 bases removed from V and 9 bases from J, the gap between germline ends came to 11 bases. CDR3 region: CASSPGGGTPQHF. The CDR3 DNA is TGTGCCAGCTCACCAGGCGGGGGAACGCCCCAGCATTTT.

This sequence joins TRBV11-3 and TRBJ2-1; 9 positions match TRBD2. J lost 9 bases, V lost 5 bases, and 8 bases had no gene match. The CDR3 has 14 amino acids. Germline loops: CDR1 SGHNT, CDR2 YENEEA. In DNA form, the CDR3 reads TGTGCCAGCAGCCGCCCGGGCGGGAGGGGTGAGCAGTTCTTC. Translated: CASSRPGGRGEQFF.

This rearrangement joins TRBV24-1 to TRBJ1-2, with TRBD1 matching over 9 bases. This CDR3 spans 14 amino acids. Per the germline V gene, CDR1 is KGHDR and CDR2 is SFDVKD. V lost 7 bases to trimming and J lost 4 bases; unmatched junction nucleotides: 6. The CDR3 DNA sequence: TGTGCCACCAGCCCCCCGGGACAGGGCTATGGCTACACCTTC. Its translation: CATSPPGQGYGYTF.

This sequence joins TRBV5-3 and TRBJ1-1, with TRBD1 as a possible D gene (6 bases). TRBV5-3 is an open reading frame whose function is uncertain. The CDR3 length is 16 residues. The V gene lost 5 bases and the J gene lost 1 base, with 18 bases spanning the gap. The DNA of the CDR3 is TGTGCCAGAAGGGACCCGAACAGGGCCGGGAACACTGAAGCTTTCTTT. Amino acid sequence: CARRDPNRAGNTEAFF.

The chain carries TRBV19 and TRBJ2-5; D may be TRBD2 (7 bases). The CDR3 contains 15 residues. V lost 3 bases to trimming and J lost 1 base, with 12 bases between them. Germline V CDR1 and CDR2: LNHDA, SQIVND (reference sequence). This CDR3 is CASSMGGGTQETQYF. The CDR3, as DNA: TGTGCCAGTAGTATGGGGGGGGGCACCCAAGAGACCCAGTACTTC.

This rearrangement joins TRBV5-1 to TRBJ2-1; 16 bases fit TRBD2. V shed 4 bases, J shed 8 bases, and the junction held 6 bases outside the gene matches. The CDR3 sequence is 16 residues long. Germline CDR1 reads SGHRS; CDR2 reads YFSETQ. CDR3: CASSGTSGRAWDEQFF. CDR3 nucleotides: TGCGCCAGCAGCGGGACTAGCGGGAGGGCCTGGGATGAGCAGTTCTTC.

The chain carries TRBV6-2 or TRBV6-3 and TRBJ2-7; 7 bases agree with TRBD1. The germline V gene has CDR1 MNHEY and CDR2 SVGEGT. V trimming: 0 bases; J trimming: 0 bases; junction bases outside the gene matches: 8. The CDR3 extends over 17 amino acids. The chain's CDR3 is CASSYSREGGFSYEQYF. CDR3 DNA sequence: TGTGCCAGCAGTTACTCGAGAGAAGGGGGCTTCTCCTACGAGCAGTACTTC.

The gene calls are TRBV5-4 and TRBJ1-2; D gene uncertain. With 3 bases removed from V and 8 bases from J, the gap between germline ends came to 14 bases. Germline V CDR1 and CDR2: SGHNT, YYREEE (reference sequence). The CDR3 totals 13 residues. The CDR3 region has the DNA TGTGCCAGCAGCTCCCCCGGCCCAGGCGGCTACACCTTC. This encodes CASSSPGPGGYTF.

The chain is built from TRBV5-4 and TRBJ2-1; TRBD2 matches 7 bases. Trimming cost V 4 bases and J 2 bases; bases outside gene matches: 15. The CDR3 has 18 amino acids. Germline CDR1 reads SGHNT; CDR2 reads YYREEE (reference sequence). Written as DNA, the CDR3 is TGTGCCAGCAGCCCGCCCCTCAGGCGCGGGAGAGCCTACAATGAGCAGTTCTTC. Encoded protein: CASSPPLRRGRAYNEQFF.

J is TRBJ2-2 and V is TRBV6-4; D remains unclear. V was pared by 4 bases and J by 2 bases, with 5 bases between. The germline gives CDR1 MRHNA, CDR2 SNTAGT. The length of the CDR3 is 13 residues. The CDR3 sequence: CASSGHNTGELFF. In nucleotides, the CDR3 is TGTGCCAGCAGTGGGCATAACACCGGGGAGCTGTTTTTT.